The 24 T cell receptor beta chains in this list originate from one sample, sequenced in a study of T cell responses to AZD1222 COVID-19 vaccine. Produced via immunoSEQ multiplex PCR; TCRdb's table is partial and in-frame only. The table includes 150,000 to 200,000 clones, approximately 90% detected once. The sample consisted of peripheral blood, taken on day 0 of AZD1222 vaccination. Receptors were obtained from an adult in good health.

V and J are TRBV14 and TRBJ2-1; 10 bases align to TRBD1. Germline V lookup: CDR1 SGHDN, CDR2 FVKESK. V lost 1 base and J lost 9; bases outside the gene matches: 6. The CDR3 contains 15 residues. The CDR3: CASSQVDRGQAEQFF. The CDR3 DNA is TGTGCCAGCAGCCAAGTCGACAGGGGGCAGGCTGAGCAGTTCTTC.

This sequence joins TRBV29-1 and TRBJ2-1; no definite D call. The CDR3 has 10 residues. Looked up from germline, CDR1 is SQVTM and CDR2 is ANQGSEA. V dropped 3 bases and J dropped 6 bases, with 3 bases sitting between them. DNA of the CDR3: TGCAGCGTTGAGAGCAATGAGCAGTTCTTC. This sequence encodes CSVESNEQFF.

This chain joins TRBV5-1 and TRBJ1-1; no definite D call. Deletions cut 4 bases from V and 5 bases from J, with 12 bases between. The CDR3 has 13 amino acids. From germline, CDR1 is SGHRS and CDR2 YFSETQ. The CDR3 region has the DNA TGCGCCAGCAGCCTTGGCAGAAAAACTGAAGCTTTCTTT. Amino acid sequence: CASSLGRKTEAFF. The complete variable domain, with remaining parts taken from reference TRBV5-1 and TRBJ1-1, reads KAGVTQTPRYLIKTRGQQVTLSCSPISGHRSVSWYQQTPGQGLQFLFEYFSETQRNKGNFPGRFSGRQFSNSRSEMNVSTLELGDSALYLCASSLGRKTEAFFGQGTRLTVV.

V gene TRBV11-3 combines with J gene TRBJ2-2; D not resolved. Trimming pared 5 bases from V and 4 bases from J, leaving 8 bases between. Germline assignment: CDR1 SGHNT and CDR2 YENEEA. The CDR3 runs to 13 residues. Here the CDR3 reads CASSPTGTGELFF. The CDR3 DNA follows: TGTGCCAGCAGCCCCACGGGCACCGGGGAGCTGTTTTTT.

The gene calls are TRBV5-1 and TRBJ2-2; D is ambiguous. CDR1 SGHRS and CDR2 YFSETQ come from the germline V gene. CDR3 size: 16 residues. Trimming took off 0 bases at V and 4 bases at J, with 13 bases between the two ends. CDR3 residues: CASSLDLGMGTGELFF. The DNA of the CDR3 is TGCGCCAGCAGCTTGGATCTGGGGATGGGCACCGGGGAGCTGTTTTTT.

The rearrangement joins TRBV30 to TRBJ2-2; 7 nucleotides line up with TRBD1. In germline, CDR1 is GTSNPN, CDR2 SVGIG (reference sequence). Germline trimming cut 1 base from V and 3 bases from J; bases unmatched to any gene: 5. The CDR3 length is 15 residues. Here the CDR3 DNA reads TGTGCCTGGAGTGGAGGGGACAGACACACCGGGGAGCTGTTTTTT. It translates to CAWSGGDRHTGELFF.

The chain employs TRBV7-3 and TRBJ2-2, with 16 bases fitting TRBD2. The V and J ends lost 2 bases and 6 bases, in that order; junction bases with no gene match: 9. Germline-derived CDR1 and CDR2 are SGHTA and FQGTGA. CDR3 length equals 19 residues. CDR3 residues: CASSLSGLAGGPIAGELFF. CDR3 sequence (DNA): TGTGCCAGCAGCTTATCGGGACTAGCGGGAGGGCCTATAGCCGGGGAGCTGTTTTTT. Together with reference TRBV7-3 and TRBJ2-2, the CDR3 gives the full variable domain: GAGVSQTPSNKVTEKGKYVELRCDPISGHTALYWYRQSLGQGPEFLIYFQGTGAADDSGLPNDRFFAVRPEGSVSTLKIQRTERGDSAVYLCASSLSGLAGGPIAGELFFGEGSRLTVL.

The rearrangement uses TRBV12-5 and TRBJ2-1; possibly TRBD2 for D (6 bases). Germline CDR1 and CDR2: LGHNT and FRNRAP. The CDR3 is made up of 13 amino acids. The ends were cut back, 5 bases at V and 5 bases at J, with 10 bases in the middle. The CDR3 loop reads CASGSGLDNEQFF. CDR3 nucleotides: TGTGCTAGTGGTAGCGGGCTTGACAATGAGCAGTTCTTC. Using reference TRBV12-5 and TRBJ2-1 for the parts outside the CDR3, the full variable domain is DARVTQTPRHKVTEMGQEVTMRCQPILGHNTVFWYRQTMMQGLELLAYFRNRAPLDDSGMPKDRFSAEMPDATLATLKIQPSEPRDSAVYFCASGSGLDNEQFFGPGTRLTVL.

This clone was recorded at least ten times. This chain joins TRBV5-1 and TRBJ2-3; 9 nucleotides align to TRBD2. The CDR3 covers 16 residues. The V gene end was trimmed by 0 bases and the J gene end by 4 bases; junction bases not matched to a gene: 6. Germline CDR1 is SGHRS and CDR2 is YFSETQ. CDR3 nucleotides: TGCGCCAGCAGCTTGGCGTCTAGCGGGATCCCAGATACGCAGTATTTT. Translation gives CASSLASSGIPDTQYF. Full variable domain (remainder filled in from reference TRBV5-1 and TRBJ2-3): KAGVTQTPRYLIKTRGQQVTLSCSPISGHRSVSWYQQTPGQGLQFLFEYFSETQRNKGNFPGRFSGRQFSNSRSEMNVSTLELGDSALYLCASSLASSGIPDTQYFGPGTRLTVL.

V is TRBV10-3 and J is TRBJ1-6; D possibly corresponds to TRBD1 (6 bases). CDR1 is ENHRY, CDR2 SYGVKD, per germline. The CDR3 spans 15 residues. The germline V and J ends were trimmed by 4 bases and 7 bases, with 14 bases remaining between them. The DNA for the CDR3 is TGTGCCATCAGTGTGACCGGGGGCGAGAATTCACCCCTCCACTTT. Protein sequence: CAISVTGGENSPLHF.

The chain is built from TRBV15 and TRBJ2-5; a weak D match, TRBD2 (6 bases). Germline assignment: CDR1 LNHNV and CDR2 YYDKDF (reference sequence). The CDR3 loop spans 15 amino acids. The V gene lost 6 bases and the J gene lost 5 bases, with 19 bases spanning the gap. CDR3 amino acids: CATSQSSGRSETQYF. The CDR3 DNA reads TGTGCCACCAGTCAGAGTTCGGGGAGGTCGGAGACCCAGTACTTC.

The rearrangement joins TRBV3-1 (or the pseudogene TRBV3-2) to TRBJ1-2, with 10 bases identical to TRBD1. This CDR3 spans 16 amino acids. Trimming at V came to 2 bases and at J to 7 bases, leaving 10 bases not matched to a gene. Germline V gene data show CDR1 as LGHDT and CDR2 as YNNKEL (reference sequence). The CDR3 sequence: CASSQFGRTGGVGYTF. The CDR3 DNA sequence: TGTGCCAGCAGCCAATTCGGAAGGACAGGGGGTGTTGGCTACACCTTC.

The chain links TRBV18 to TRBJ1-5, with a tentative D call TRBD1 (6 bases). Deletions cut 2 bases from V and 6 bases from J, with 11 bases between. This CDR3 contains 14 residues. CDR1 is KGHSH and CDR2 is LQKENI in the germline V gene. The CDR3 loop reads CASSPGGGIQPQHF. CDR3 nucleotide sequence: TGTGCCAGCTCACCAGGCGGGGGCATTCAGCCCCAGCATTTT.

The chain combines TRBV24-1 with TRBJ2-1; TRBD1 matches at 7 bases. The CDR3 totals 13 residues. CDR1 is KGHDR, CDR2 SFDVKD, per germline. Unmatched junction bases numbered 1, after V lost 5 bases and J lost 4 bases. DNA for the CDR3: TGTGCCACCAGTGGGGACAGATACAATGAGCAGTTCTTC. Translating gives CATSGDRYNEQFF.

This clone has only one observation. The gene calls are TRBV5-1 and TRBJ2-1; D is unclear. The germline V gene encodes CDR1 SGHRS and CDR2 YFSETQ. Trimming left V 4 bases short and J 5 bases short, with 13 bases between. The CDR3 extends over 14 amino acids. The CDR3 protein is CASSPPGLDNEQFF. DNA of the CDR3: TGCGCCAGCAGCCCGCCCGGGCTCGACAATGAGCAGTTCTTC.

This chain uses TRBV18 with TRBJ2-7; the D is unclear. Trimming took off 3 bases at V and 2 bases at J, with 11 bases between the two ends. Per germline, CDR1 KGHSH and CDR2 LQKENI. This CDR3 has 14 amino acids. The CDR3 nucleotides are TGTGCCAGCTCACCCGCCCAGCGAGCCTACGAGCAGTACTTC. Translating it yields CASSPAQRAYEQYF. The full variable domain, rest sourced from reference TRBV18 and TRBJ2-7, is NAGVMQNPRHLVRRRGQEARLRCSPMKGHSHVYWYRQLPEEGLKFMVYLQKENIIDESGMPKERFSAEFPKEGPSILRIQQVVRGDSAAYFCASSPAQRAYEQYFGPGTRLTVT.

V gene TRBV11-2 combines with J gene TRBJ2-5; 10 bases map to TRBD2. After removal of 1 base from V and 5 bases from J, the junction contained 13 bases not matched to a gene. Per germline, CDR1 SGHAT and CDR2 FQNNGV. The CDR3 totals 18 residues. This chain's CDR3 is CASSLVSLLAGDGETQYF. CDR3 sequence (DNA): TGTGCCAGCAGCTTAGTTTCCCTCCTAGCGGGAGACGGGGAGACCCAGTACTTC.

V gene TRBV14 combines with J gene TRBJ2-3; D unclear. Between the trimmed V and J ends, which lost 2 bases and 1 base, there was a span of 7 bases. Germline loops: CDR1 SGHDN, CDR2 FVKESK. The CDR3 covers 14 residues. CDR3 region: CASSQYRRTDTQYF. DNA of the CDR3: TGTGCCAGCAGCCAATACCGGCGCACAGATACGCAGTATTTT.

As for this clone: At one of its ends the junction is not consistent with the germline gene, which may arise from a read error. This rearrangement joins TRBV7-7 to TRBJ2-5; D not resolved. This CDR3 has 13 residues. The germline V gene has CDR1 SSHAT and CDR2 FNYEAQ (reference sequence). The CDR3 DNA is TGTGCTAGCAGCTTTGGTCAAGGAGAGACCCAGTACTTC. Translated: CASSFGQGETQYF. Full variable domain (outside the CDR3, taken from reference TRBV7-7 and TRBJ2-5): GAGVSQSPRYKVTKRGQDVTLRCDPISSHATLYWYQQALGQGPEFLTYFNYEAQPDKSGLPSDRFSAERPEGSISTLTIQRTEQRDSAMYRCASSFGQGETQYFGPGTRLLVL.

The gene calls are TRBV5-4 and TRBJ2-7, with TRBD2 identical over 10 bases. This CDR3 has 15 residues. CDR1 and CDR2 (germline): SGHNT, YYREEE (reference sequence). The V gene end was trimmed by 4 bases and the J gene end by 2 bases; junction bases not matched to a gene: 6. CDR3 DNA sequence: TGTGCCAGCAGCACAGGGACTAGCGACACCTACGAGCAGTACTTC. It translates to CASSTGTSDTYEQYF.

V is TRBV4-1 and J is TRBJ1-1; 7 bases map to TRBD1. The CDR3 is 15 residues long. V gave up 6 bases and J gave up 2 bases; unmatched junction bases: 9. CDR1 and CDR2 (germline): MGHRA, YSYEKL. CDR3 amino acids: CASSPRDSRNTEAFF. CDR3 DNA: TGCGCCAGCAGTCCTAGGGACAGCCGAAACACTGAAGCTTTCTTT.

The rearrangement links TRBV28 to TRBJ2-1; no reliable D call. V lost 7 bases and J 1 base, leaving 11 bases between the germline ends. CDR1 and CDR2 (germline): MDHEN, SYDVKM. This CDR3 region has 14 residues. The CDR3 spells CASTQSPSYNEQFF. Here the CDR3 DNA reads TGTGCCAGCACACAGAGCCCTTCCTACAATGAGCAGTTCTTC.

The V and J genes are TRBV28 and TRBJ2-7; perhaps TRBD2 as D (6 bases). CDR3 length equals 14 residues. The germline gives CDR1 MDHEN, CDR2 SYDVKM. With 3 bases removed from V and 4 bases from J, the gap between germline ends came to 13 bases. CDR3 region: CASSLGTHKYEQYF. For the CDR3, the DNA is TGTGCCAGCAGTTTGGGGACTCACAAATACGAGCAGTACTTC.

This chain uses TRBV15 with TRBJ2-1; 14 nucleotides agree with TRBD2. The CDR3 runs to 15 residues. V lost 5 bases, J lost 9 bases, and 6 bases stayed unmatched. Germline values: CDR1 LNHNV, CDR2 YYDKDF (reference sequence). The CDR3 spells CATSGGLAGEVEQFF. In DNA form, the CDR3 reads TGTGCCACCAGCGGGGGACTAGCGGGAGAGGTTGAGCAGTTCTTC. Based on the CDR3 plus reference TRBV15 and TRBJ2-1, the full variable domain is DAMVIQNPRYQVTQFGKPVTLSCSQTLNHNVMYWYQQKSSQAPKLLFHYYDKDFNNEADTPDNFQSRRPNTSFCFLDIRSPGLGDTAMYLCATSGGLAGEVEQFFGPGTRLTVL.